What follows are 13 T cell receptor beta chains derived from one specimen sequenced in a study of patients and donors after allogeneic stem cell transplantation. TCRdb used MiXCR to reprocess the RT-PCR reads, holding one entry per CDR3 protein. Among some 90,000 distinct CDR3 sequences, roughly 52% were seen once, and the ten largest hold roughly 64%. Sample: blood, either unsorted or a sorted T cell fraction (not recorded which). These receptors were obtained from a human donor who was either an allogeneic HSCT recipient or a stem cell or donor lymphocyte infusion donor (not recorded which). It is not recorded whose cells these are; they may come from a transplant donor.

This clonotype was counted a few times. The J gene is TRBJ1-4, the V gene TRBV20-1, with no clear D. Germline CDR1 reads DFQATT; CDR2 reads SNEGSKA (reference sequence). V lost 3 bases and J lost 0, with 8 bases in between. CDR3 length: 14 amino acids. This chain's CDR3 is CSARPTTTNEKLFF. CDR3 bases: TGCAGTGCTAGGCCAACCACAACTAATGAAAAACTGTTTTTT.

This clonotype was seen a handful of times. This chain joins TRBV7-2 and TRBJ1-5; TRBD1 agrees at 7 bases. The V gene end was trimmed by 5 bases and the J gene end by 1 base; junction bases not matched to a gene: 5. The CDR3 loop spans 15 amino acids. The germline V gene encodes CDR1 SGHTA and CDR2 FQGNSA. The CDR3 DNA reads TGTGCCAGCAGCATATCACAGGGGAGCAATCAGCCCCAGCATTTT. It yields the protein CASSISQGSNQPQHF.

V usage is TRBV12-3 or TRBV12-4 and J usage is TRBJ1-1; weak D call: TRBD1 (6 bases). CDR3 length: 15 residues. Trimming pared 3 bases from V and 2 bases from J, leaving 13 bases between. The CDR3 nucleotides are TGTGCCAGCAGTTTGGGGGGGCAGCTCAACACTGAAGCTTTCTTT. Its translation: CASSLGGQLNTEAFF.

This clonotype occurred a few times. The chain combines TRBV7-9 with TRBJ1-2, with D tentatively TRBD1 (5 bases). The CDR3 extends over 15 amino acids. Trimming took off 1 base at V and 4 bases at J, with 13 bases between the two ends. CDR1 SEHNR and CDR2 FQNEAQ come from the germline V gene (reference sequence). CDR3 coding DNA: TGTGCCAGCAGCTTAGTACAGGAGACCTCCTATGGCTACACCTTC. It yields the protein CASSLVQETSYGYTF. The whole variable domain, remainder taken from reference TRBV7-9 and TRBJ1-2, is DTGVSQNPRHKITKRGQNVTFRCDPISEHNRLYWYRQTLGQGPEFLTYFQNEAQLEKSRLLSDRFSAERPKGSFSTLEIQRTEQGDSAMYLCASSLVQETSYGYTFGSGTRLTVV.

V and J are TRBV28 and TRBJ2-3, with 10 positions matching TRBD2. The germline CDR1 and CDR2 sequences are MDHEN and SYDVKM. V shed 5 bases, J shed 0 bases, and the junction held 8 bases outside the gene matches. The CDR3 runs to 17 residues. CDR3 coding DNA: TGTGCCAGCAGTCCGCCCGGACTAGCGGTTAGCACAGATACGCAGTATTTT. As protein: CASSPPGLAVSTDTQYF.

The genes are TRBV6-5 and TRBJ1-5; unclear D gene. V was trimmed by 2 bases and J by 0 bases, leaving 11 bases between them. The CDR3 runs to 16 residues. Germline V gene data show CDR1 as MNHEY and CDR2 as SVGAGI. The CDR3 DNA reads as TGTGCCAGCAGTTACGGCAGGCTGAATAGCAATCAGCCCCAGCATTTT. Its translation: CASSYGRLNSNQPQHF.

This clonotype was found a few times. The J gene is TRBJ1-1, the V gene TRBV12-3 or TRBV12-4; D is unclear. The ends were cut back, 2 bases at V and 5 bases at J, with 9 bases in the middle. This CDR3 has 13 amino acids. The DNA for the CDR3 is TGTGCCAGCAGTTTAATACTTGGGACTGAAGCTTTCTTT. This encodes CASSLILGTEAFF.

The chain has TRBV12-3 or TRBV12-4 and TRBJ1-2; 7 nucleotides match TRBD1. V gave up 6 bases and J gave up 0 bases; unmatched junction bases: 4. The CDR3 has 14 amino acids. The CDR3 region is CASSRDSANYGYTF. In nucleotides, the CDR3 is TGTGCCAGCAGCCGGGACAGCGCTAACTATGGCTACACCTTC.

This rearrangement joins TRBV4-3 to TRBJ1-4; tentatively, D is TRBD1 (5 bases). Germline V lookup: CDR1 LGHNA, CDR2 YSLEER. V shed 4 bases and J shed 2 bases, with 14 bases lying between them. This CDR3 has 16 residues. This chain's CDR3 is CASSPLPRGTNEKLFF. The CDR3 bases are TGCGCCAGCAGCCCGCTCCCCCGGGGGACTAATGAAAAACTGTTTTTT.

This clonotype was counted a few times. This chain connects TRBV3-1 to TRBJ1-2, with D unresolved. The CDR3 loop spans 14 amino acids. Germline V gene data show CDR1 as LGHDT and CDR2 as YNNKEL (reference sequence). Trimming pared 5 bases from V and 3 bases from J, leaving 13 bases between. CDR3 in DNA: TGTGCCAGCAGCGCGCATGAGTTCGACTATGGCTACACCTTC. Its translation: CASSAHEFDYGYTF.

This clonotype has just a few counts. CDR3 in DNA: TGTGCCAGCAGTCTCGGGTGGGGCTACACCTTC. Residues: CASSLGWGYTF. The chain employs TRBV12-3 or TRBV12-4 and TRBJ1-2, with D hard to call. V was trimmed by 5 bases and J by 8 bases, leaving 9 bases between them. CDR3 length equals 11 residues.

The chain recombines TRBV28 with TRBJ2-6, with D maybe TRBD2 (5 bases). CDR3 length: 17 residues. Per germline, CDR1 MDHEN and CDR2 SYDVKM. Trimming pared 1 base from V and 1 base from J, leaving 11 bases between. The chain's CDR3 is CASSLYPSGSGANVLTF. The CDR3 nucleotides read TGTGCCAGCAGTTTATACCCCTCGGGGTCTGGGGCCAACGTCCTGACTTTC. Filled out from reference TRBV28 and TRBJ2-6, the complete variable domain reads DVKVTQSSRYLVKRTGEKVFLECVQDMDHENMFWYRQDPGLGLRLIYFSYDVKMKEKGDIPEGYSVSREKKERFSLILESASTNQTSMYLCASSLYPSGSGANVLTFGAGSRLTVL.

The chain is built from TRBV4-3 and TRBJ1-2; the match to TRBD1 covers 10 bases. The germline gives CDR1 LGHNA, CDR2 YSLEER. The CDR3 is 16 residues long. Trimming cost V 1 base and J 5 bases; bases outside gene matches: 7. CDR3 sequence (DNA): TGCGCCAGCAGCCAAGGGGGACAGGGGAGTACGTATGGCTACACCTTC. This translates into CASSQGGQGSTYGYTF.